One sample yielded the 5 T cell receptor beta chains listed below, sequenced in a study of T cell changes during pregnancy in multiple sclerosis. The protocol was immunoSEQ multiplex PCR, while the TCRdb copy is restricted to in-frame clones and leaves out a portion. Of over 70,000 clones in the sample, 75% to 95% are singletons; the top ten hold about 1.8%. Sample: peripheral blood, taken in the first trimester of pregnancy. The receptor set was obtained from a female donor in good health, enrolled as a control in a pregnancy study.

This clone was seen more than once but under ten times. The chain joins TRBV19 to TRBJ1-6; no reliable D call. The CDR3 has 15 amino acids. Trimming took off 5 bases at V and 9 bases at J, with 17 bases between the two ends. Looked up from germline, CDR1 is LNHDA and CDR2 is SQIVND (reference sequence). CDR3 residues: CASSPPGGFSSPLHF. The CDR3 nucleotides are TGTGCCAGTAGTCCCCCCGGCGGGTTTAGTTCACCCCTCCACTTT.

The rearrangement joins TRBV18 to TRBJ1-2; 7 bases agree with TRBD1. V dropped 3 bases and J dropped 3; count of bases not matched to a gene: 1. Germline V gene data show CDR1 as KGHSH and CDR2 as LQKENI. There are 13 residues in the CDR3. The DNA of the CDR3 is TGTGCCAGCTCACCTGGGACAGACTATGGCTACACCTTC. Encoded protein: CASSPGTDYGYTF.

The CDR3 loop is CASSVDPGIRAGELFF. CDR3 in DNA: TGTGCCAGCAGCGTAGATCCAGGGATTAGGGCCGGGGAGCTGTTTTTT. The gene calls are TRBV9 and TRBJ2-2, with D perhaps TRBD1 (5 bases). V was pared by 0 bases and J by 6 bases, with 15 bases between. The CDR3 consists of 16 residues. In germline, CDR1 is SGDLS, CDR2 YYNGEE.

The V gene is TRBV11-3, the J gene TRBJ1-1, with D unresolved. Germline values: CDR1 SGHNT, CDR2 YENEEA. This CDR3 spans 13 amino acids. V was clipped by 5 bases and J by 9 bases, with 16 bases between them. The CDR3 here is CASSPISGAQAFF. CDR3 in DNA: TGTGCCAGCAGCCCTATTTCAGGTGCCCAAGCTTTCTTT.

The rearrangement links TRBV7-8 to TRBJ1-1; D remains unclear. The CDR3 sequence is 12 residues long. Germline V gives CDR1 SGHVS, CDR2 FQNEAQ. V was shortened by 5 bases and J by 11 bases, with 15 bases between the two germline ends. The CDR3 sequence is CASSGMVPRAFF. Here the CDR3 DNA reads TGTGCCAGCAGCGGTATGGTACCACGGGCTTTCTTT.